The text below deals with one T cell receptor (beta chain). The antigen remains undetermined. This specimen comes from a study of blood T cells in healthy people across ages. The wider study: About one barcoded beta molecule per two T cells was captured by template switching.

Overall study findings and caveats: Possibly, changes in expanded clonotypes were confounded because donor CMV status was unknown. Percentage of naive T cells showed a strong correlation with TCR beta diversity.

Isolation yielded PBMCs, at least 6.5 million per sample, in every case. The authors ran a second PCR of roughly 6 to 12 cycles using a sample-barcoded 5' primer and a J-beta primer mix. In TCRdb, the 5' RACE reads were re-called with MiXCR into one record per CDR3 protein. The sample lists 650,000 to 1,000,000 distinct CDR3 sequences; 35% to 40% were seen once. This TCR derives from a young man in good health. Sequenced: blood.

CDR3 residues: CASSPGSSHNEQFF. The CDR3, as DNA: TGTGCCAGCAGTCCAGGGAGTTCCCACAATGAGCAGTTCTTC. The rearrangement links TRBV12-3 or TRBV12-4 to TRBJ2-1; D tentatively reads TRBD1 or TRBD2 (5 bases each). The V end was cut by 5 bases, the J end by 5 bases, with 13 bases between. This CDR3 is built from 14 residues.